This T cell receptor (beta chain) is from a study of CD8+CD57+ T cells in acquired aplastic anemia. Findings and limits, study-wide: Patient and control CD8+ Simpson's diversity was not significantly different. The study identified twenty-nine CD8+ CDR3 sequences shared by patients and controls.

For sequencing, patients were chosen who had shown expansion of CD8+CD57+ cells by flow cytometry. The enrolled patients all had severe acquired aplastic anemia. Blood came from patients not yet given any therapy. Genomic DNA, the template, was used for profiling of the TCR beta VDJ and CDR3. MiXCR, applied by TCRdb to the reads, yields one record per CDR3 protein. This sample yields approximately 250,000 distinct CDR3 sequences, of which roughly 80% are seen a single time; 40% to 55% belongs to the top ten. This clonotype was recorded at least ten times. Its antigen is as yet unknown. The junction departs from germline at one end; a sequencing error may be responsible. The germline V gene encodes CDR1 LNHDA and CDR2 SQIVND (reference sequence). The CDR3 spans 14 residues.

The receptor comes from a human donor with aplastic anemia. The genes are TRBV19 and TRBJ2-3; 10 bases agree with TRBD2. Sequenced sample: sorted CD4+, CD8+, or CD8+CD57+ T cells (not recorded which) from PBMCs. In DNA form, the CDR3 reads TGTGCCAGTAGTTTAGCGGGAGGTCCCTATACGGAGTATTTT. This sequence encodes CASSLAGGPYTEYF.